This entry describes one TCR beta chain. Isolated RNA was reverse transcribed in full, so expressed TCRB transcripts were sequenced. The table came from immunoSEQ multiplex PCR; TCRdb's copy has only in-frame clones and leaves some out. The table records approximately 380,000 clones, roughly 16% of them present only once. The data originate from a study of beta chain features in type 1 diabetes. Each of the sorted populations had a purity greater than 95%. The TCR was taken from a woman younger than 35 in good health. The sequenced material came from naive CD4+ T cells from blood.

The CDR3: CASSISGRETQYF. The CDR3 nucleotides are TGTGCCAGTAGTATTTCGGGGAGGGAGACCCAGTACTTC. This chain uses TRBV19 with TRBJ2-5, with a tentative D call TRBD2 (6 bases). Trimming pared 3 bases from V and 5 bases from J, leaving 10 bases between. The CDR3 runs to 13 residues. Looked up from germline, CDR1 is LNHDA and CDR2 is SQIVND (reference sequence).